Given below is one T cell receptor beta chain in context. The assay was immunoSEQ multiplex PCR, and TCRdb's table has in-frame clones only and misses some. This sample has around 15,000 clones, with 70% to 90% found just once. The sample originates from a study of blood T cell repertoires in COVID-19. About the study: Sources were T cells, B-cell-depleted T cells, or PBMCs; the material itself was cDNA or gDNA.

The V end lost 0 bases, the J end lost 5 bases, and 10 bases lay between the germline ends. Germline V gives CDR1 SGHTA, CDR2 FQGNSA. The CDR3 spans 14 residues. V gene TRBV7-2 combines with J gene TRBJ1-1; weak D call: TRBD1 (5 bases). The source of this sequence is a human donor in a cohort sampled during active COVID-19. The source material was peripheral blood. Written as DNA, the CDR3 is TGTGCCAGCAGCTTAGCAGTGGGGGGGACTGAAGCTTTCTTT. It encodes CASSLAVGGTEAFF.